What follows are 9 T cell receptor beta chains derived from one specimen sequenced in a study of T cell repertoires in cytomegalovirus infection. The antigens these receptors bind are not known. TCRdb re-analysed the reads in MiXCR, keeping a single row per CDR3 protein. There are about 270,000 distinct CDR3 sequences in the sample; 22% occur only once, and roughly a fifth lies in the top ten. The specimen comprised cultured PBMCs, sampled from culture after CMV antigen stimulation. The receptors derive from a human donor in good health (CMV status not recorded). Some clones in this sample may be carry-over from other donors' samples.

This clonotype was seen many times. The chain employs TRBV7-2 and TRBJ1-3; a possible D gene is TRBD1 (5 bases). V shed 2 bases and J shed 2 bases, with 10 bases lying between them. This CDR3 contains 15 residues. Germline loops: CDR1 SGHTA, CDR2 FQGNSA. The CDR3 loop reads CASSLWAGTGNTIYF. The CDR3 DNA reads as TGTGCCAGCAGCTTATGGGCAGGGACTGGAAACACCATATATTTT.

This clonotype appeared many times. The J gene is TRBJ1-1, the V gene TRBV7-2; tentatively, D is TRBD1 (5 bases). Trimming cost V 5 bases and J 7 bases, with 14 bases left between them. Per the germline V gene, CDR1 is SGHTA and CDR2 is FQGNSA. The CDR3 is made up of 13 amino acids. The CDR3 DNA reads TGTGCCAGCAGCACGGGGCGGATCCTTGAAGCTTTCTTT. Translation gives CASSTGRILEAFF.

This clonotype was recorded only once. This chain links TRBV4-2 with TRBJ2-5, with TRBD2 identical over 9 bases. Germline V lookup: CDR1 LGHNA, CDR2 YNFKEQ. This CDR3 has 16 amino acids. Germline trimming cut 4 bases from V and 7 bases from J; bases unmatched to any gene: 13. CDR3 sequence reads: CASSPSGAGGLGTQYF. The DNA for the CDR3 is TGTGCCAGCAGCCCCTCTGGGGCGGGAGGGCTCGGGACCCAGTACTTC.

This clonotype showed up just a few times. The chain is built from TRBV9 and TRBJ2-1, with D possibly matching TRBD2 (5 bases). This CDR3 has 16 amino acids. The V and J ends lost 0 bases and 0 bases respectively, with 10 bases between them. Germline V CDR1 and CDR2: SGDLS, YYNGEE. The CDR3 region has the DNA TGTGCCAGCAGCGTAGGGGCGGGTAGCTCCTACAATGAGCAGTTCTTC. Translated: CASSVGAGSSYNEQFF. The entire variable domain, with the rest obtained from reference TRBV9 and TRBJ2-1, is as follows: DSGVTQTPKHLITATGQRVTLRCSPRSGDLSVYWYQQSLDQGLQFLIQYYNGEERAKGNILERFSAQQFPDLHSELNLSSLELGDSALYFCASSVGAGSSYNEQFFGPGTRLTVL.

Note on this clonotype: This clone may be a read error of a much larger clone one base away. The chain combines TRBV7-2 with TRBJ2-1; 7 nucleotides line up with TRBD2. Germline CDR1 reads SGHTA; CDR2 reads FQGNSA. This CDR3 contains 14 residues. Unmatched junction bases numbered 10, after V lost 5 bases and J lost 9 bases. CDR3 amino acids: CASSPGGAALEQFF. The CDR3 DNA is TGTGCCAGCAGCCCGGGGGGAGCGGCCCTTGAGCAGTTCTTC.

This clonotype was detected many times. The CDR3 DNA reads as TGTGCCAGCAGCTTAGTTGGGACGGCAGTCAATCAGCCCCAGCATTTT. Protein: CASSLVGTAVNQPQHF. The chain has TRBV7-2 and TRBJ1-5; possible D gene TRBD1, 5 bases. Germline V lookup: CDR1 SGHTA, CDR2 FQGNSA. V lost 1 base, J lost 3 bases, and 13 bases lay in between. The CDR3 runs to 16 residues.

The chain carries TRBV27 and TRBJ2-7, with 7 bases aligning to TRBD2. The V gene end was trimmed by 5 bases and the J gene end by 2 bases; junction bases not matched to a gene: 3. The CDR3 has 13 residues. Germline values: CDR1 MNHEY, CDR2 SMNVEV (reference sequence). Here the CDR3 reads CASSRGTTYEQYF. The CDR3 bases are TGTGCCAGCAGTCGTGGGACTACCTACGAGCAGTACTTC.

This clonotype was counted many times. J is TRBJ1-2 and V is TRBV7-2; the D is unclear. Trimming shortened V by 3 bases and J by 7 bases, and 15 bases separated the two germline ends. The CDR3 runs 14 residues. The germline gives CDR1 SGHTA, CDR2 FQGNSA. This CDR3 is CASSFGQQAGGYTF. CDR3 coding DNA: TGTGCCAGCAGCTTCGGCCAGCAGGCGGGTGGCTACACCTTC.

The chain joins TRBV24-1 to TRBJ2-1, with a possible D match to TRBD2 (6 bases). Germline V gives CDR1 KGHDR, CDR2 SFDVKD. This CDR3 spans 14 amino acids. The V gene lost 5 bases and the J gene lost 5 bases, with 12 bases spanning the gap. CDR3 DNA: TGTGCCACCAGTGTAGAAGGACTAAACAATGAGCAGTTCTTC. It encodes CATSVEGLNNEQFF.